Below, 27 T cell receptor beta chains from the same sample are listed, as sequenced in a study of OX40 agonist ivuxolimab in advanced cancers. Libraries were built with the immunoSEQ multiplex PCR assay. The immuneACCESS repertoire file appears here via TCRdb, limited to in-frame rearrangements. These files lack a portion of the clones; in checked studies, under half of the deficit traces to unresolved V genes, and the cause of the others is not known. This sample holds over 95,000 clones; about 90% were observed only once. The ten most abundant clones make up 0.79% of the sample. The input for sequencing was CD4+ or CD8+ T cells sorted from blood, taken in a trial of the OX40 agonist ivuxolimab. These TCRs come from an adult with an advanced solid tumor such as melanoma, head and neck, liver or kidney cancer.

This chain uses TRBV21-1 with TRBJ2-5; TRBD2, as called in the table, went unchecked against the DNA. The last part of the DNA fits TRBJ2-7 better; the J call may be wrong. TRBV21-1 is recorded as a pseudogene. This CDR3 spans 12 amino acids. CDR3 in amino acids: CASNAITYEQYF. The DNA for the CDR3 is TGTGCCAGTAATGCTATCACCTACGAGCAGTACTTC.

The rearrangement joins TRBV7-2 to TRBJ1-2; D is unresolved. Germline V gene sequence: CDR1 SGHTA, CDR2 FQGNSA. Trimming took off 4 bases at V and 3 bases at J, with 12 bases between the two ends. This CDR3 has 14 amino acids. CDR3: CASSYSRVDYGYTF. The CDR3 nucleotides read TGTGCCAGCAGCTATTCCCGGGTCGACTATGGCTACACCTTC.

V usage is TRBV6-1 and J usage is TRBJ2-7; D unresolved. CDR1 and CDR2 (germline): MNHNS, SASEGT. This CDR3 region has 15 residues. V was clipped by 1 base and J by 2 bases, with 12 bases between them. CDR3 sequence: CASSEVEVGPYEQYF. CDR3 DNA sequence: TGTGCCAGCAGTGAAGTTGAAGTAGGCCCCTACGAGCAGTACTTC.

The table lists this clone with a count of one. The rearrangement joins TRBV6-1 to TRBJ2-5, with 8 nucleotides matching TRBD1. This CDR3 has 15 residues. Germline values: CDR1 MNHNS, CDR2 SASEGT. V was clipped by 11 bases and J by 5 bases; unmatched bases: 16. CDR3: CAGLINRGTQETQYF. CDR3 sequence (DNA): TGTGCCGGATTAATCAACAGGGGGACTCAGGAGACCCAGTACTTC.

The J gene is TRBJ2-5, the V gene TRBV4-1; tentatively, D is TRBD2 (6 bases). The CDR3 extends over 14 amino acids. In germline, CDR1 is MGHRA, CDR2 YSYEKL. V lost 2 bases and J 4 bases, leaving 11 bases between the germline ends. CDR3 in DNA: TGCGCCAGCAGCCAACACGGGAGTGGAGAGACCCAGTACTTC. Protein sequence: CASSQHGSGETQYF.

This chain links TRBV28 with TRBJ1-1; no clear D. The germline gives CDR1 MDHEN, CDR2 SYDVKM. The CDR3 is 15 residues long. The germline V and J ends were trimmed by 6 bases and 3 bases, with 17 bases remaining between them. The CDR3 nucleotides read TGTGCCAGCAGCCCTGACCTCCCCCGGGACACTGAAGCTTTCTTT. Translating gives CASSPDLPRDTEAFF.

The chain carries TRBV7-2 and TRBJ2-5; 13 bases line up with TRBD2. CDR3 length equals 16 residues. Germline-derived CDR1 and CDR2 are SGHTA and FQGNSA. Unmatched junction bases numbered 10, after V lost 5 bases and J lost 7 bases. DNA of the CDR3: TGTGCCAGCAGCCCCTGGACTAGCGGGGGTGCGGGGACCCAGTACTTC. Protein: CASSPWTSGGAGTQYF.

The chain uses TRBV6-5 and TRBJ1-2; 7 nucleotides match TRBD1. J gave up 7 bases and V 5 bases, and 13 bases lay outside the gene matches. The CDR3 loop spans 15 amino acids. Germline-derived CDR1 and CDR2 are MNHEY and SVGAGI. The CDR3 DNA reads as TGTGCCAGCAGTCCCGGGACAGTCGCCTTCAGTGGCTACACCTTC. It is translated as CASSPGTVAFSGYTF.

The V and J genes are TRBV4-1 and TRBJ1-2, with D tentatively TRBD1 (5 bases). CDR1 MGHRA and CDR2 YSYEKL come from the germline V gene. V was cut by 0 bases and J by 8 bases, with 13 bases left in between. The CDR3 runs to 14 residues. CDR3 DNA: TGCGCCAGCAGCCAAGATGGGCCAGGGAGAGGCTACACCTTC. It specifies CASSQDGPGRGYTF.

The genes are TRBV6-6 and TRBJ2-5, with D hard to call. Deletions cut 4 bases from V and 4 bases from J, with 10 bases between. The CDR3 has 13 residues. Germline-derived CDR1 and CDR2 are MNHNY and SVGAGI (reference sequence). In nucleotides, the CDR3 is TGTGCCAGCAGTTTACCGGTTGGAGAGACCCAGTACTTC. Translated: CASSLPVGETQYF.

Comments on this clone: Other DNA sequences in the sample encode the same CDR3. This chain uses TRBV9 with TRBJ2-5, with 8 bases aligning to TRBD2. Trimming cost V 7 bases and J 5 bases; bases outside gene matches: 7. Germline assignment: CDR1 SGDLS and CDR2 YYNGEE. This CDR3 has 13 amino acids. The CDR3 DNA reads as TGTGCCAGCTCCGGGGGGGGGCCGGAGACCCAGTACTTC. It yields the protein CASSGGGPETQYF.

The chain recombines TRBV6-6 with TRBJ1-2, with 7 bases that match TRBD1. Germline V CDR1 and CDR2: MNHNY, SVGAGI (reference sequence). CDR3 length: 15 residues. V shed 0 bases and J 8 bases; nucleotides not matched to a gene: 9. CDR3 residues: CASSYSTGLSGGYTF. CDR3 DNA: TGTGCCAGCAGTTACTCGACAGGGCTATCCGGGGGCTACACCTTC.

This clone was seen just once. The rearrangement uses TRBV10-2 and TRBJ2-2; TRBD1 aligns across 9 bases. The CDR3 is 17 amino acids. The V gene's germline CDR1 is WSHSY and CDR2 SAAADI. Trimming removed 6 bases from V and 3 bases from J; junction bases left unmatched: 11. CDR3 region: CASREGQGARHTGELFF. The CDR3 nucleotides are TGCGCCAGCAGGGAGGGACAGGGAGCGCGACACACCGGGGAGCTGTTTTTT.

This clone was observed a few times. V is TRBV11-2 and J is TRBJ2-7; TRBD1 matches at 10 bases. Germline V gives CDR1 SGHAT, CDR2 FQNNGV. This CDR3 is 17 amino acids long. Unmatched junction bases numbered 13, after V lost 5 bases and J lost 3 bases. CDR3 sequence (DNA): TGTGCCAGCAGCCGCTCCTTAAGGGACAGGGGTAGCTACGAGCAGTACTTC. This encodes CASSRSLRDRGSYEQYF.

This chain connects TRBV4-3 to TRBJ1-2; possibly TRBD1 for D (5 bases). V lost 1 base, J lost 2 bases, and 8 bases lay in between. CDR3 length: 14 residues. In germline, CDR1 is LGHNA, CDR2 YSLEER. In DNA form, the CDR3 reads TGCGCCAGCAGCCAAGCGGAGGGGAACTATGGCTACACCTTC. It codes for CASSQAEGNYGYTF.

The V gene is TRBV6-1, the J gene TRBJ1-2; 9 bases line up with TRBD1. The CDR3 consists of 18 residues. The germline gives CDR1 MNHNS, CDR2 SASEGT. V shed 4 bases and J 0 bases; nucleotides not matched to a gene: 12. The CDR3 protein is CASSAGTGIELANYGYTF. The CDR3 nucleotides read TGTGCCAGCAGTGCGGGGACAGGGATTGAATTAGCTAACTATGGCTACACCTTC.

This clone was observed a few times. The chain has TRBV10-3 and TRBJ1-1, with a weak D call TRBD1 (5 bases). Germline V gives CDR1 ENHRY, CDR2 SYGVKD. V shed 10 bases and J shed 0 bases, with 15 bases lying between them. This CDR3 comprises 14 residues. In nucleotides, the CDR3 is TGTGCCACCAATCCCGGGACGATGAACACTGAAGCTTTCTTT. It codes for CATNPGTMNTEAFF.

This clone was recorded once. The chain is built from TRBV2 and TRBJ1-6; D unclear. The CDR3 runs 15 residues. The germline gives CDR1 SNHLY, CDR2 FYNNEI. V was trimmed by 1 base and J by 7 bases, leaving 11 bases between them. The CDR3 is CASSEDGRVNSPLHF. CDR3 nucleotide sequence: TGTGCCAGCAGTGAAGATGGCCGGGTCAATTCACCCCTCCACTTT.

This sequence joins TRBV9 and TRBJ2-3; TRBD1 matches at 8 bases. V was pared by 4 bases and J by 1 base, with 5 bases of the junction left unmatched. The CDR3 has 15 residues. Germline CDR1 is SGDLS and CDR2 is YYNGEE. CDR3 bases: TGTGCCAGCAGCCAACAGGGACAGGGCACAGATACGCAGTATTTT. Amino acid sequence: CASSQQGQGTDTQYF.

This chain joins TRBV18 and TRBJ2-7; 10 bases agree with TRBD1. CDR3 length equals 15 residues. V trimming: 2 bases; J trimming: 6 bases; junction bases outside the gene matches: 7. The germline CDR1 and CDR2 sequences are KGHSH and LQKENI. CDR3 in amino acids: CASSPGGQGSAEQYF. CDR3 nucleotides: TGTGCCAGCTCACCAGGGGGACAGGGGTCGGCCGAGCAGTACTTC.

This chain links TRBV5-5 with TRBJ1-1; perhaps TRBD1 as D (5 bases). The CDR3 spans 15 residues. V was shortened by 3 bases and J by 1 base, with 13 bases between the two germline ends. The germline V gene has CDR1 SGHKS and CDR2 YYEKEE (reference sequence). CDR3 DNA: TGTGCCAGCAGCTGGATGTGGAGGGGGAACACTGAAGCTTTCTTT. It specifies CASSWMWRGNTEAFF.

The CDR3 DNA is TGTGCCAGCAGCTTTGGGGAACAGCCCCAGCATTTT. Translated: CASSFGEQPQHF. The rearrangement uses TRBV7-9 and TRBJ1-5, with D hard to call. This CDR3 has 12 residues. Trimming left V 3 bases short and J 7 bases short, with 7 bases between. Looked up from germline, CDR1 is SEHNR and CDR2 is FQNEAQ (reference sequence). Complete variable domain (other parts from reference TRBV7-9 and TRBJ1-5): DTGVSQNPRHKITKRGQNVTFRCDPISEHNRLYWYRQTLGQGPEFLTYFQNEAQLEKSRLLSDRFSAERPKGSFSTLEIQRTEQGDSAMYLCASSFGEQPQHFGDGTRLSIL.

This chain links TRBV28 with TRBJ1-5; 7 bases are shared with TRBD1. CDR3 length: 17 residues. Germline V gene data show CDR1 as MDHEN and CDR2 as SYDVKM. Trimming removed 3 bases from V and 0 bases from J; junction bases left unmatched: 8. CDR3 residues: CASSLYRDSYSNQPQHF. CDR3 nucleotides: TGTGCCAGCAGTTTGTACCGGGACAGTTATAGCAATCAGCCCCAGCATTTT.

The V gene is TRBV7-2, the J gene TRBJ2-1; D is unclear. Germline CDR1 is SGHTA and CDR2 is FQGNSA. The CDR3 covers 14 residues. Trimming cost V 4 bases and J 2 bases, with 9 bases left between them. CDR3 loop: CASSSSSTYNEQFF. In DNA form, the CDR3 reads TGTGCCAGCAGCTCCTCATCTACCTACAATGAGCAGTTCTTC. Full variable domain (outside the CDR3, taken from reference TRBV7-2 and TRBJ2-1): GAGVSQSPSNKVTEKGKDVELRCDPISGHTALYWYRQSLGQGLEFLIYFQGNSAPDKSGLPSDRFSAERTGGSVSTLTIQRTQQEDSAVYLCASSSSSTYNEQFFGPGTRLTVL.

This chain joins TRBV7-6 and TRBJ1-2; TRBD1 matches at 8 bases. Germline trimming cut 1 base from V and 8 bases from J; bases unmatched to any gene: 6. Germline CDR1 SGHVS, CDR2 FNYEAQ. CDR3 length: 14 residues. DNA for the CDR3: TGTGCCAGCAGCTTAGGTCTGACAGGGGAAGGCTACACCTTC. Its protein is CASSLGLTGEGYTF.

This clone was recorded only once. V is TRBV4-3 and J is TRBJ1-6, with D uncertain. Trimming stripped 0 bases from V and 2 bases from J, with 11 bases between. Germline V gene sequence: CDR1 LGHNA, CDR2 YSLEER. The CDR3 covers 17 residues. The CDR3 spells CASSQDSRLAYNSPLHF. The CDR3 coding sequence is TGCGCCAGCAGCCAAGATTCAAGACTGGCCTATAATTCACCCCTCCACTTT.

V usage is TRBV7-2 and J usage is TRBJ2-3; 8 bases are shared with TRBD1. Germline loops: CDR1 SGHTA, CDR2 FQGNSA. Germline trimming cut 0 bases from V and 4 bases from J; bases unmatched to any gene: 3. CDR3 length: 15 amino acids. CDR3 DNA sequence: TGTGCCAGCAGCTTAGCACAGGGGGTAGCAGATACGCAGTATTTT. Translating gives CASSLAQGVADTQYF.